The subject of this entry is one TCR beta chain. Antigen: not known. V was pared by 11 bases and J by 5 bases, with 18 bases between. CDR1 is SNHLY, CDR2 FYNNEI, per germline. The CDR3 covers 13 residues. This sample was taken from a study of vaccination and CD4 T cells after COVID-19. Across the whole study: A CEFX pool, an HIV-1 Nef pool, or else no peptide went into the control cultures.

At the Johns Hopkins FTIC core, DNA taken from cultured CD4+ T cells was sequenced by way of the Oncomine TCR Beta short-read assay. TCRdb ran MiXCR on the PCR reads and lists one entry per CDR3 protein. The repertoire includes approximately 20,000 distinct CDR3 sequences, 35% to 40% of them detected once, and 5% sits in the top ten. The sample's treatment: roughly ten-day PBMC culture with coronavirus spike peptide pools or control peptides (ViraFEST assay). After being plated at two million per well, PBMCs were cultured with 9 to 10 IU/ml IL-2 and 10 ug/ml peptide pools. Replacement of half the medium with fresh IL-2 medium took place on days 3 and 7.

The sequencing here drew on CD4+ T cells from blood, cultured in vitro, taken before SARS-CoV-2 vaccination. This TCR was recovered from a human donor who had recovered from COVID-19. This sequence joins TRBV2 and TRBJ1-2, with D possibly matching TRBD1 (5 bases). CDR3 DNA sequence: TGTGCCGGGGGTCTACCGGCCCCTTATGGCTACACCTTC. Its protein is CAGGLPAPYGYTF.